This T cell receptor beta chain is from a study of long-term antiretroviral therapy in people with HIV. Study results and caveats: After ART, diversity increased yet remained lower than transplant donor controls. Blood collection from about 2003 to 2018 possibly occurred under older ART regimens.

The run of the v3.0 immunoSEQ assay was at survey level. Here immunoSEQ multiplex PCR was the method, and the copy in TCRdb shows in-frame clones only, minus some. The table has about 25,000 clones, almost 80% seen once. Each participant with HIV received care in the United States. With regard to this clone: No antigen is known for it.

The germline CDR1 and CDR2 sequences are MDHEN and SYDVKM. V was clipped by 5 bases and J by 4 bases, with 3 bases between them. The CDR3 has 11 residues. The sample consisted of unsorted PBMCs, taken 2.1 years after starting antiretroviral therapy. The TCR was taken from a man aged 30 to 39 with HIV. The V and J genes are TRBV28 and TRBJ1-5, with D hard to call. CDR3 DNA sequence: TGTGCCAGCAGTGTAAATCAGCCCCAGCATTTT. Protein: CASSVNQPQHF.